The 31 T cell receptor beta chains below all came from one sample that was sequenced in a study of technical replicates of blood from a few donors. Data came from immunoSEQ multiplex PCR; TCRdb stores just in-frame clones and leaves some out. The repertoire holds around 72,000 clones, with roughly 91% as singletons. Sequencing used T cells isolated from PBMCs. All receptors derive from a human donor in good health. Some clones in this sample may be carry-over from other donors' samples.

This rearrangement joins TRBV5-5 to TRBJ1-2; 9 bases align to TRBD1. Germline V gene sequence: CDR1 SGHKS, CDR2 YYEKEE (reference sequence). CDR3 size: 15 residues. V trimming: 3 bases; J trimming: 4 bases; junction bases outside the gene matches: 7. The CDR3 sequence is CASSSPGQGLYGYTF. The CDR3 DNA reads as TGTGCCAGCAGCTCCCCGGGACAGGGACTCTATGGCTACACCTTC.

This CDR3 is CASSYGTVPSPLHF. DNA for the CDR3: TGTGCCAGCAGTTACGGGACAGTTCCTTCACCCCTCCACTTT. The chain employs TRBV6-5 and TRBJ1-6; TRBD1 agrees at 7 bases. This CDR3 has 14 amino acids. Losses at the gene ends were 2 bases for V and 9 bases for J; bases not matched to a gene: 4. The germline V gene encodes CDR1 MNHEY and CDR2 SVGAGI.

This sequence joins TRBV27 and TRBJ1-2; D may be TRBD1 (5 bases). Trimming stripped 6 bases from V and 4 bases from J, with 18 bases between. CDR3 length equals 15 residues. The germline gives CDR1 MNHEY, CDR2 SMNVEV (reference sequence). Here the CDR3 DNA reads TGTGCCAGCAGGTTGGACACCTTCAATCCCTATGGCTACACCTTC. It codes for CASRLDTFNPYGYTF.

The chain links TRBV5-1 to TRBJ1-1; D remains unclear. The CDR3 has 16 residues. CDR1 is SGHRS, CDR2 YFSETQ, per germline. Trimming took off 1 base at V and 0 bases at J, with 13 bases between the two ends. The CDR3, as DNA: TGCGCCAGCAGCTTGTTCAGAACCGGGATGAACACTGAAGCTTTCTTT. It is translated as CASSLFRTGMNTEAFF.

This chain links TRBV11-3 with TRBJ1-6; D is unresolved. The germline CDR1 and CDR2 sequences are SGHNT and YENEEA. CDR3 size: 15 residues. The ends were cut back, 5 bases at V and 0 bases at J, with 8 bases in the middle. CDR3 loop: CASSLGASYNSPLHF. The DNA for the CDR3 is TGTGCCAGCAGCCTTGGAGCCTCCTATAATTCACCCCTCCACTTT.

J is TRBJ1-2 and V is TRBV29-1; D not certain. V was pared by 0 bases and J by 8 bases, with 13 bases between. This CDR3 contains 13 residues. Germline values: CDR1 SQVTM, CDR2 ANQGSEA. The DNA of the CDR3 is TGCAGCGTTGAAGAATACGGGTTCGGAGGCTACACCTTC. It is translated as CSVEEYGFGGYTF.

The chain has TRBV19 and TRBJ2-7; 13 bases align to TRBD2. Germline lookup yields CDR1 LNHDA and CDR2 SQIVND (reference sequence). After removal of 7 bases from V and 2 bases from J, the junction contained 11 bases not matched to a gene. The CDR3 is made up of 17 amino acids. CDR3 sequence (DNA): TGTGCCAGTACCCCCGGGACTAGCGGGGAGGAAGCCTACGAGCAGTACTTC. It codes for CASTPGTSGEEAYEQYF.

This chain joins TRBV14 and TRBJ2-5, with D possibly TRBD1 on 5 matching bases. Germline V gives CDR1 SGHDN, CDR2 FVKESK. The CDR3 consists of 13 residues. V lost 4 bases and J lost 1, with 7 bases in between. DNA for the CDR3: TGTGCCAGCAGCCGACAGTTCCAAGAGACCCAGTACTTC. Encoded protein: CASSRQFQETQYF.

The CDR3 loop reads CAWNAFRLGNSPLHF. CDR3 nucleotides: TGTGCCTGGAACGCATTCCGACTAGGCAATTCACCCCTCCACTTT. The V call is TRBV30, the J call TRBJ1-6; D is uncertain. CDR3 length: 15 residues. Germline CDR1 and CDR2: GTSNPN and SVGIG (reference sequence). The V end lost 4 bases, the J end lost 7 bases, and 17 bases lay between the germline ends.

CDR3 bases: TGTGCCACCAGCACCTTCGGAAAGGGGATGTCCTACGAGCAGTACTTC. Its protein is CATSTFGKGMSYEQYF. This chain joins TRBV15 and TRBJ2-7; D is possibly TRBD1 (5 bases). The CDR3 loop spans 16 amino acids. Germline-derived CDR1 and CDR2 are LNHNV and YYDKDF (reference sequence). With 4 bases removed from V and 1 base from J, the gap between germline ends came to 17 bases. Full variable domain (outside the CDR3, taken from reference TRBV15 and TRBJ2-7): DAMVIQNPRYQVTQFGKPVTLSCSQTLNHNVMYWYQQKSSQAPKLLFHYYDKDFNNEADTPDNFQSRRPNTSFCFLDIRSPGLGDTAMYLCATSTFGKGMSYEQYFGPGTRLTVT.

The chain is built from TRBV5-4 and TRBJ2-2, with TRBD2 as a possible D gene (7 bases). This CDR3 comprises 17 residues. V dropped 0 bases and J dropped 4 bases, with 16 bases sitting between them. The germline CDR1 and CDR2 sequences are SGHNT and YYREEE (reference sequence). CDR3 amino acids: CASSLGGARGGTGELFF. DNA of the CDR3: TGTGCCAGCAGCTTGGGGGGCGCGAGGGGGGGCACCGGGGAGCTGTTTTTT.

This chain joins TRBV7-9 and TRBJ2-7; D uncertain. Deletions cut 3 bases from V and 1 base from J, with 10 bases between. The V gene's germline CDR1 is SEHNR and CDR2 FQNEAQ (reference sequence). The CDR3 length is 14 residues. The CDR3 DNA sequence: TGTGCCAGCAGCTTCCCTGTCCCTTCCTACGAGCAGTACTTC. It specifies CASSFPVPSYEQYF.

This clone showed up just a few times. This chain uses TRBV7-9 with TRBJ1-1, with 8 bases aligning to TRBD1. The CDR3 totals 13 residues. The V segment lost 4 bases and the J segment 6 bases; nucleotides outside the gene matches: 4. CDR1 is SEHNR and CDR2 is FQNEAQ in the germline V gene (reference sequence). The CDR3 region is CASSSTGGSEAFF. In DNA, the CDR3 is TGTGCCAGCAGCTCAACAGGGGGTTCTGAAGCTTTCTTT.

This chain joins TRBV27 and TRBJ1-2; the match to TRBD1 covers 9 bases. V shed 6 bases and J 5 bases; nucleotides not matched to a gene: 16. Germline V gene sequence: CDR1 MNHEY, CDR2 SMNVEV (reference sequence). This CDR3 has 17 residues. CDR3 nucleotides: TGTGCCAGCAGCCATTACCTTGTGGGACAGGGCTCGTATGGCTACACCTTC. As protein: CASSHYLVGQGSYGYTF.

This chain connects TRBV28 to TRBJ2-1; no definite D call. The V gene lost 6 bases and the J gene lost 7 bases, with 13 bases spanning the gap. Germline CDR1 and CDR2: MDHEN and SYDVKM. This CDR3 has 13 amino acids. The CDR3 region is CASSLPAINEQFF. In DNA form, the CDR3 reads TGTGCCAGCAGCCTCCCCGCTATTAATGAGCAGTTCTTC.

V gene TRBV27 combines with J gene TRBJ2-7; TRBD1 aligns across 7 bases. After removal of 6 bases from V and 1 base from J, the junction contained 6 bases not matched to a gene. Germline V gene data show CDR1 as MNHEY and CDR2 as SMNVEV (reference sequence). There are 14 residues in the CDR3. In DNA, the CDR3 is TGTGCCAGCAGACGACAGGGAACTTCCTACGAGCAGTACTTC. It codes for CASRRQGTSYEQYF.

This clone has just one count. The V gene is TRBV27, the J gene TRBJ2-7; TRBD2 might be the D (6 bases). The V end lost 0 bases, the J end lost 0 bases, and 15 bases lay between the germline ends. CDR3 length: 17 amino acids. Germline-derived CDR1 and CDR2 are MNHEY and SMNVEV (reference sequence). CDR3 protein: CASSLSGGANPSYEQYF. CDR3 coding DNA: TGTGCCAGCAGTTTATCAGGCGGGGCAAACCCCTCCTACGAGCAGTACTTC.

V is TRBV5-4 and J is TRBJ2-7, with 7 positions matching TRBD2. The CDR3 runs to 15 residues. V gave up 1 base and J gave up 2 bases; unmatched junction bases: 6. Germline values: CDR1 SGHNT, CDR2 YYREEE (reference sequence). CDR3 residues: CASSLYTSVPYEQYF. CDR3 sequence (DNA): TGTGCCAGCAGCTTGTATACTAGCGTTCCCTACGAGCAGTACTTC.

The chain has TRBV9 and TRBJ2-7; TRBD2 matches at 11 bases. This CDR3 has 14 amino acids. Germline loops: CDR1 SGDLS, CDR2 YYNGEE. Losses at the gene ends were 4 bases for V and 3 bases for J; bases not matched to a gene: 3. The CDR3 loop is CASSLAGGGYEQYF. The CDR3 coding sequence is TGTGCCAGCAGCCTAGCGGGAGGAGGCTACGAGCAGTACTTC.

This rearrangement joins TRBV6-5 to TRBJ2-1, with 8 bases lining up with TRBD2. There are 14 residues in the CDR3. Per germline, CDR1 MNHEY and CDR2 SVGAGI. V lost 6 bases, J lost 7 bases, and 8 bases stayed unmatched. CDR3: CASSPPGGKNEQFF. CDR3 coding DNA: TGTGCCAGCAGCCCCCCGGGAGGGAAGAATGAGCAGTTCTTC.

V and J are TRBV11-2 and TRBJ2-1; 11 nucleotides align to TRBD2. V shed 0 bases and J 8 bases; nucleotides not matched to a gene: 9. This CDR3 is 17 amino acids long. Germline V lookup: CDR1 SGHAT, CDR2 FQNNGV. CDR3 nucleotide sequence: TGTGCCAGCAGCTTAGAGGGACTAGCGGCAAGCGGGGATGAGCAGTTCTTC. Encoded protein: CASSLEGLAASGDEQFF.

The chain uses TRBV5-6 and TRBJ1-1; no firm D call. V shed 0 bases and J shed 1 base, with 7 bases lying between them. The V gene's germline CDR1 is SGHDT and CDR2 YYEEEE. This CDR3 is 14 amino acids long. CDR3 amino acids: CASSLGRGNTEAFF. Here the CDR3 DNA reads TGTGCCAGCAGCTTGGGGCGGGGGAACACTGAAGCTTTCTTT.

V usage is TRBV27 and J usage is TRBJ1-1; D might be TRBD1 (6 bases). Germline CDR1 is MNHEY and CDR2 is SMNVEV (reference sequence). V lost 2 bases and J 4 bases, leaving 11 bases between the germline ends. The CDR3 contains 14 residues. CDR3 nucleotide sequence: TGTGCCAGCAGTTTAAACAGGGCGGGCACTGAAGCTTTCTTT. Amino acids: CASSLNRAGTEAFF.

The CDR3 reads CATSGSGQGNQPQHF. CDR3 nucleotide sequence: TGTGCCACCAGCGGAAGTGGACAGGGGAATCAGCCCCAGCATTTT. This chain joins TRBV15 and TRBJ1-5; TRBD1 matches 9 bases. The CDR3 is made up of 15 amino acids. The V and J ends lost 5 bases and 4 bases, in that order; junction bases with no gene match: 6. Per the germline V gene, CDR1 is LNHNV and CDR2 is YYDKDF (reference sequence).

The rearrangement uses TRBV13 and TRBJ1-2, with a weak D call TRBD1 (6 bases). V gave up 5 bases and J gave up 3 bases, with 10 bases separating them. The length of the CDR3 is 13 residues. The germline V gene has CDR1 PRHDT and CDR2 FYEKMQ (reference sequence). The CDR3 sequence: CASSQTGHYGYTF. The CDR3 DNA reads TGTGCCAGCAGCCAGACAGGACACTATGGCTACACCTTC.

This clone was observed a single time. The CDR3 sequence is CASRRPGELFF. Written as DNA, the CDR3 is TGTGCCTCCAGGCGTCCCGGGGAGCTGTTTTTT. The chain recombines TRBV28 with TRBJ2-2; D is ambiguous. Germline CDR1 MDHEN, CDR2 SYDVKM. Trimming shortened V by 11 bases and J by 6 bases, and 10 bases separated the two germline ends. The CDR3 runs to 11 residues.

This clone was picked up a small number of times. The genes are TRBV5-1 and TRBJ1-2; tentative D call: TRBD1 (5 bases). This CDR3 is built from 14 residues. Germline V gene lookup returns CDR1 SGHRS and CDR2 YFSETQ. The germline V and J ends were trimmed by 2 bases and 7 bases, with 15 bases remaining between them. CDR3 sequence: CASSFYGGESGYTF. In DNA, the CDR3 is TGCGCCAGCAGCTTTTATGGGGGGGAGAGTGGCTACACCTTC.

The rearrangement joins TRBV27 to TRBJ2-2; D gene ambiguous. V lost 3 bases and J 4 bases, leaving 12 bases between the germline ends. This CDR3 contains 15 residues. Germline V gene sequence: CDR1 MNHEY, CDR2 SMNVEV (reference sequence). In DNA form, the CDR3 reads TGTGCCAGCAGTTTTTCCGCGATTAGCACCGGGGAGCTGTTTTTT. Its protein is CASSFSAISTGELFF.

As DNA, the CDR3 is TGTGCCGCCAGCGGGGGTAGTGGAAACACCATATATTTT. Translation gives CAASGGSGNTIYF. The V gene is TRBV2, the J gene TRBJ1-3, with D perhaps matching TRBD1 (5 bases). The CDR3 extends over 13 amino acids. Germline V lookup: CDR1 SNHLY, CDR2 FYNNEI. V dropped 11 bases and J dropped 3 bases, with 14 bases sitting between them. The whole variable domain, remainder taken from reference TRBV2 and TRBJ1-3, is EPEVTQTPSHQVTQMGQEVILRCVPISNHLYFYWYRQILGQKVEFLVSFYNNEISEKSEIFDDQFSVERPDGSNFTLKIRSTKLEDSAMYFCAASGGSGNTIYFGEGSWLTVV.

The chain recombines TRBV7-2 with TRBJ1-1; 8 nucleotides line up with TRBD1. In germline, CDR1 is SGHTA, CDR2 FQGNSA. V lost 5 bases, J lost 1 base, and 15 bases stayed unmatched. The CDR3 runs 18 residues. CDR3 nucleotide sequence: TGTGCCAGCAGCGGAAGAGGAACAGGGGGTTTAAGGAACACTGAAGCTTTCTTT. This gives the protein CASSGRGTGGLRNTEAFF. The full variable domain, its missing parts supplied by reference TRBV7-2 and TRBJ1-1, is GAGVSQSPSNKVTEKGKDVELRCDPISGHTALYWYRQSLGQGLEFLIYFQGNSAPDKSGLPSDRFSAERTGGSVSTLTIQRTQQEDSAVYLCASSGRGTGGLRNTEAFFGQGTRLTVV.

The CDR3 reads CAMGTQLASSGDTQYF. Written as DNA, the CDR3 is TGTGCCATGGGAACCCAACTAGCGTCCTCAGGGGATACGCAGTATTTT. The chain combines TRBV10-3 with TRBJ2-3, with 7 positions matching TRBD2. V shed 9 bases and J 6 bases; nucleotides not matched to a gene: 18. Germline CDR1 ENHRY, CDR2 SYGVKD. The CDR3 has 16 amino acids.